This T cell receptor (beta chain) appears in the sequencing data of a study of response to subunit inactivated influenza vaccine. In this sample, this clonotype turned up a few times. Its antigen is undetermined. The junction does not match germline at one end; this may be a read error. Each CDR3 protein gets one entry after TCRdb re-called the RT-PCR reads with MiXCR. The profile shows under 850,000 distinct CDR3 sequences, about 18% of them singletons. This CDR3 contains 15 residues. CDR1 is ENHRY, CDR2 SYGVKD, per germline. General study points: Authors suggested each seasonal influenza vaccination recruits few new T cells.

The chain carries TRBV10-3 and TRBJ1-4; unclear D gene. The clonotype originates from a man in his forties or fifties who received an inactivated influenza vaccine. Sequences were derived from PBMCs from blood, sampled 4 to 6 days after vaccination. CDR3 amino acids: CAISETVSTTEKLFF. For the CDR3, the DNA is TGTGCCATCAGTGAGACAGTTTCCACTACTGAAAAACTGTTTTTT.